This passage covers 10 T cell receptor beta chains from one sample sequenced in a study of cytomegalovirus exposure and HLA in healthy donors. Both 60 Vbeta primers and 13 Jbeta primers went into the PCR. The data were produced by immunoSEQ multiplex PCR, yet TCRdb's version contains in-frame clones alone and is incomplete. The sample totals around 200,000 clones. Sequenced material: PBMCs. These receptors came from a woman aged 25 to 45 in good health and CMV-seropositive.

V gene TRBV28 combines with J gene TRBJ1-1; TRBD1 matches 8 bases. The V gene's germline CDR1 is MDHEN and CDR2 SYDVKM. The CDR3 contains 16 residues. V shed 6 bases, J shed 2 bases, and the junction held 11 bases outside the gene matches. CDR3 amino acids: CASRPDRGGGNTEAFF. CDR3 DNA sequence: TGTGCCAGCAGACCCGACAGGGGAGGGGGAAACACTGAAGCTTTCTTT.

The V and J genes are TRBV10-3 and TRBJ2-2; 13 bases are a match to TRBD2. V lost 8 bases and J lost 0; bases outside the gene matches: 15. Germline V gives CDR1 ENHRY, CDR2 SYGVKD. This CDR3 contains 20 residues. CDR3 sequence: CAIASFPGLAGLANTGELFF. The CDR3 nucleotides read TGTGCCATCGCCTCTTTCCCGGGACTAGCGGGGCTGGCGAACACCGGGGAGCTGTTTTTT.

The chain is built from TRBV27 and TRBJ2-2, with TRBD2 as a possible D gene (7 bases). Trimming shortened V by 3 bases and J by 4 bases, and 9 bases separated the two germline ends. CDR3 length: 14 residues. From germline, CDR1 is MNHEY and CDR2 SMNVEV (reference sequence). The CDR3 nucleotides are TGTGCCAGCAGTTTTAGGGGGGGCACCGGGGAGCTGTTTTTT. It codes for CASSFRGGTGELFF.

The chain links TRBV7-2 to TRBJ2-7, with D tentatively TRBD2 (6 bases). V lost 5 bases to trimming and J lost 2 bases, with 13 bases between them. Germline V gene data show CDR1 as SGHTA and CDR2 as FQGNSA. The CDR3 sequence is 14 residues long. The DNA of the CDR3 is TGTGCCAGCAGCCGTTCCGGGACTCCCTACGAGCAGTACTTC. It translates to CASSRSGTPYEQYF.

The chain is built from TRBV2 and TRBJ2-5, with D perhaps TRBD2 (6 bases). The germline gives CDR1 SNHLY, CDR2 FYNNEI. Trimming left V 6 bases short and J 0 bases short, with 14 bases between. The CDR3 sequence is 15 residues long. This CDR3 is CASRDPGLYQETQYF. For the CDR3, the DNA is TGTGCCAGCAGGGACCCGGGACTCTACCAAGAGACCCAGTACTTC.

V is TRBV16 and J is TRBJ1-2, with D possibly matching TRBD1 (6 bases). CDR1 and CDR2 (germline): KGHSY, FQNENV. The ends were cut back, 5 bases at V and 4 bases at J, with 17 bases in the middle. This CDR3 region has 15 residues. As DNA, the CDR3 is TGTGCCAGCAGCGCCCTACAGGGAATAGCCTATGGCTACACCTTC. Translated, it gives CASSALQGIAYGYTF.

The genes are TRBV28 and TRBJ1-5, with 7 positions matching TRBD1. Per germline, CDR1 MDHEN and CDR2 SYDVKM. The CDR3 is 14 residues long. Unmatched junction bases numbered 8, after V lost 5 bases and J lost 7 bases. As DNA, the CDR3 is TGTGCCAGCAGTAACAGGGGTGGTATCCAGCCCCAGCATTTT. Its protein is CASSNRGGIQPQHF. Full variable domain (rest looked up from reference TRBV28 and TRBJ1-5): DVKVTQSSRYLVKRTGEKVFLECVQDMDHENMFWYRQDPGLGLRLIYFSYDVKMKEKGDIPEGYSVSREKKERFSLILESASTNQTSMYLCASSNRGGIQPQHFGDGTRLSIL.

V is TRBV27 and J is TRBJ1-2; possible D gene TRBD1, 5 bases. CDR3 length equals 15 residues. Germline CDR1 reads MNHEY; CDR2 reads SMNVEV (reference sequence). V lost 5 bases and J 1 base, leaving 14 bases between the germline ends. The CDR3 loop is CASSAFRVGNYGYTF. The CDR3 DNA is TGTGCCAGCAGTGCCTTCAGGGTGGGTAACTATGGCTACACCTTC.

The chain has TRBV14 and TRBJ2-3; 7 nucleotides agree with TRBD1. The germline CDR1 and CDR2 sequences are SGHDN and FVKESK. The ends lost 2 bases at V and 3 bases at J; junction bases unmatched: 5. The CDR3 consists of 15 residues. CDR3 residues: CASSQRGGQTDTQYF. CDR3 in DNA: TGTGCCAGCAGCCAAAGAGGGGGCCAGACAGATACGCAGTATTTT.

V usage is TRBV7-9 and J usage is TRBJ2-5, with 8 bases lining up with TRBD2. Germline V CDR1 and CDR2: SEHNR, FQNEAQ (reference sequence). V lost 7 bases to trimming and J lost 5 bases; unmatched junction nucleotides: 9. The CDR3 is made up of 14 amino acids. The CDR3: CASTGGGHWETQYF. The CDR3 DNA is TGTGCCAGCACAGGCGGGGGGCACTGGGAGACCCAGTACTTC.